One and the same sample provided the 12 T cell receptor beta chains below, sequenced in a study of PD-L1 blockade in urothelial cancer. Some clones are missing from TCRdb's copy, which holds only in-frame ones; the method was immunoSEQ multiplex PCR. This repertoire shows under 40,000 clones, about 90% found once; its top ten account for under 4.5%. The sample consisted of PBMCs, taken around atezolizumab (anti-PD-L1) treatment. The origin of the receptors is a man aged 50-59 years with urothelial cancer.

The rearrangement joins TRBV5-1 to TRBJ2-5; TRBD1 aligns across 11 bases. This CDR3 is 16 amino acids long. In germline, CDR1 is SGHRS, CDR2 YFSETQ. V lost 4 bases to trimming and J lost 4 bases; unmatched junction nucleotides: 9. The CDR3, as DNA: TGCGCCAGCAGCCCTGGTGGGACAGGGGGTGGAGAGACCCAGTACTTC. Translating it yields CASSPGGTGGGETQYF. The full variable domain, its missing parts supplied by reference TRBV5-1 and TRBJ2-5, is KAGVTQTPRYLIKTRGQQVTLSCSPISGHRSVSWYQQTPGQGLQFLFEYFSETQRNKGNFPGRFSGRQFSNSRSEMNVSTLELGDSALYLCASSPGGTGGGETQYFGPGTRLLVL.

This clone was observed a single time. CDR3 region: CASSLTSGLYNEQFF. The CDR3 nucleotides read TGCGCCAGCAGCTTAACTAGCGGACTATACAATGAGCAGTTCTTC. The V and J genes are TRBV5-1 and TRBJ2-1; 8 nucleotides line up with TRBD2. This CDR3 comprises 15 residues. V shed 2 bases and J 4 bases; nucleotides not matched to a gene: 5. Germline V gene data show CDR1 as SGHRS and CDR2 as YFSETQ. The full variable domain, in which reference TRBV5-1 and TRBJ2-1 provide the parts outside the CDR3, is KAGVTQTPRYLIKTRGQQVTLSCSPISGHRSVSWYQQTPGQGLQFLFEYFSETQRNKGNFPGRFSGRQFSNSRSEMNVSTLELGDSALYLCASSLTSGLYNEQFFGPGTRLTVL.

The chain links TRBV5-6 to TRBJ1-5, with D maybe TRBD1 (6 bases). The CDR3 is 15 residues long. The V end was cut by 3 bases, the J end by 5 bases, with 15 bases between. CDR1 SGHDT and CDR2 YYEEEE come from the germline V gene. This chain's CDR3 is CASSYTGNRDQPQHF. The DNA for the CDR3 is TGTGCCAGCAGCTACACAGGGAATAGAGATCAGCCCCAGCATTTT.

V and J are TRBV6-1 and TRBJ1-5; D gene uncertain. The length of the CDR3 is 13 residues. V lost 4 bases to trimming and J lost 8 bases, with 12 bases between them. CDR1 and CDR2 from the germline V gene are MNHNS and SASEGT. CDR3: CASSGSLREPQHF. The CDR3 region has the DNA TGTGCCAGCAGTGGGTCCCTGAGGGAGCCCCAGCATTTT.

V gene TRBV9 combines with J gene TRBJ2-1; TRBD2 agrees at 9 bases. From germline, CDR1 is SGDLS and CDR2 YYNGEE. With 4 bases clipped from V and 1 base from J, the junction kept 3 bases outside the gene matches. CDR3 length equals 15 residues. The CDR3 sequence: CASSQTSGSYNEQFF. CDR3 nucleotide sequence: TGTGCCAGCAGCCAAACTAGCGGGTCCTACAATGAGCAGTTCTTC.

This clone showed up just once. The chain joins TRBV4-1 to TRBJ1-5; TRBD1 matches 7 bases. The CDR3 length is 17 residues. V dropped 0 bases and J dropped 1; count of bases not matched to a gene: 6. CDR1 is MGHRA, CDR2 YSYEKL, per germline. This CDR3 is CASSQDEGASSNQPQHF. For the CDR3, the DNA is TGCGCCAGCAGCCAAGATGAGGGGGCAAGCAGCAATCAGCCCCAGCATTTT.

V is TRBV11-2 and J is TRBJ2-3, with 7 bases that match TRBD2. This CDR3 comprises 14 residues. Germline-derived CDR1 and CDR2 are SGHAT and FQNNGV. V shed 5 bases, J shed 8 bases, and the junction held 10 bases outside the gene matches. The CDR3, as DNA: TGTGCCAGCAGCCCCATGCTGGCTAGCGGTACGCAGTATTTT. Translating gives CASSPMLASGTQYF.

The V call is TRBV28, the J call TRBJ1-1; D might be TRBD1 (5 bases). This CDR3 has 14 amino acids. Germline loops: CDR1 MDHEN, CDR2 SYDVKM. The V and J ends lost 6 bases and 0 bases respectively, with 11 bases between them. CDR3 region: CASRGPPMNTEAFF. CDR3 in DNA: TGTGCCAGCAGGGGGCCCCCCATGAACACTGAAGCTTTCTTT.

V gene TRBV7-8 combines with J gene TRBJ1-5; 12 nucleotides match TRBD1. From germline, CDR1 is SGHVS and CDR2 FQNEAQ. This CDR3 is built from 15 residues. V trimming: 5 bases; J trimming: 6 bases; junction bases outside the gene matches: 5. CDR3: CASSVGQGAGQPQHF. The CDR3 DNA follows: TGTGCCAGCAGCGTGGGACAGGGGGCAGGTCAGCCCCAGCATTTT.

The rearrangement links TRBV6-6 to TRBJ2-7; 14 positions agree with TRBD2. CDR1 MNHNY and CDR2 SVGAGI come from the germline V gene (reference sequence). This CDR3 has 13 amino acids. J gave up 4 bases and V 10 bases, and 3 bases lay outside the gene matches. CDR3 bases: TGTGCCACCGGGACTAGCGGGAGATACGAGCAGTACTTC. Amino acid sequence: CATGTSGRYEQYF.

The V call is TRBV2, the J call TRBJ2-5; a possible D gene is TRBD2 (5 bases). The CDR3 loop spans 13 amino acids. Germline V CDR1 and CDR2: SNHLY, FYNNEI. Trimming shortened V by 9 bases and J by 5 bases, and 16 bases separated the two germline ends. This chain's CDR3 is CASAWAQRETQYF. The CDR3 DNA sequence: TGTGCCAGTGCTTGGGCACAGCGGGAGACCCAGTACTTC.

The chain employs TRBV29-1 and TRBJ1-2; 10 bases are shared with TRBD1. Germline-derived CDR1 and CDR2 are SQVTM and ANQGSEA. The CDR3 runs 15 residues. V trimming: 5 bases; J trimming: 2 bases; junction bases outside the gene matches: 8. CDR3 in DNA: TGCAGCGTTTGGTCGGGACAGGGGAAAAACTATGGCTACACCTTC. Protein sequence: CSVWSGQGKNYGYTF.